These 4 T cell receptor beta chains share one sample of origin, sequenced in a study of T cell repertoires in cytomegalovirus infection. These receptors have no known antigen. TCRdb reanalysed the reads using MiXCR and keeps one entry per CDR3 protein. Among tens of thousands of distinct CDR3 sequences, 20% to 25% were seen once, and the ten largest hold approximately 17%. The material sequenced was PBMCs, sequenced either directly or after in vitro stimulation (not recorded which). The origin of the receptors is a human donor in good health (CMV status not recorded). Some clones in this sample may be carry-over from other donors' samples.

This clonotype came up many times. This chain joins TRBV7-9 and TRBJ2-5, with D unclear. V was cut by 3 bases and J by 2 bases, with 13 bases left in between. The length of the CDR3 is 15 residues. Germline-derived CDR1 and CDR2 are SEHNR and FQNEAQ (reference sequence). The CDR3 loop reads CASSLKIMAQETQYF. In DNA, the CDR3 is TGTGCCAGCAGCTTGAAGATTATGGCTCAAGAGACCCAGTACTTC.

This clonotype was detected many times. The rearrangement links TRBV12-5 to TRBJ2-1, with D hard to call. This CDR3 has 16 residues. V lost 1 base and J lost 2, with 12 bases in between. From germline, CDR1 is LGHNT and CDR2 FRNRAP. The CDR3 nucleotides read TGTGCTAGTGGTTTGGCTATCAGCCCGACCTACAATGAGCAGTTCTTC. Its protein is CASGLAISPTYNEQFF. The full variable domain, completed using reference TRBV12-5 and TRBJ2-1, is DARVTQTPRHKVTEMGQEVTMRCQPILGHNTVFWYRQTMMQGLELLAYFRNRAPLDDSGMPKDRFSAEMPDATLATLKIQPSEPRDSAVYFCASGLAISPTYNEQFFGPGTRLTVL.

This clonotype was observed many times. V usage is TRBV10-3 and J usage is TRBJ2-3, with 12 nucleotides matching TRBD2. CDR3 length: 17 residues. Trimming cost V 3 bases and J 6 bases; bases outside gene matches: 10. Germline V CDR1 and CDR2: ENHRY, SYGVKD. CDR3 in DNA: TGTGCCATCAGTGAACTCGGGACTAGCGGGCCGGGGGATACGCAGTATTTT. Amino acids: CAISELGTSGPGDTQYF.

This clonotype came up many times. This chain joins TRBV11-2 and TRBJ2-2, with a tentative D call TRBD2 (6 bases). CDR3 length: 16 residues. The germline V and J ends were trimmed by 5 bases and 0 bases, with 13 bases remaining between them. Germline loops: CDR1 SGHAT, CDR2 FQNNGV. The CDR3 sequence is CASSKPRGANTGELFF. The CDR3 DNA follows: TGTGCCAGCAGCAAGCCGCGGGGAGCGAACACCGGGGAGCTGTTTTTT.